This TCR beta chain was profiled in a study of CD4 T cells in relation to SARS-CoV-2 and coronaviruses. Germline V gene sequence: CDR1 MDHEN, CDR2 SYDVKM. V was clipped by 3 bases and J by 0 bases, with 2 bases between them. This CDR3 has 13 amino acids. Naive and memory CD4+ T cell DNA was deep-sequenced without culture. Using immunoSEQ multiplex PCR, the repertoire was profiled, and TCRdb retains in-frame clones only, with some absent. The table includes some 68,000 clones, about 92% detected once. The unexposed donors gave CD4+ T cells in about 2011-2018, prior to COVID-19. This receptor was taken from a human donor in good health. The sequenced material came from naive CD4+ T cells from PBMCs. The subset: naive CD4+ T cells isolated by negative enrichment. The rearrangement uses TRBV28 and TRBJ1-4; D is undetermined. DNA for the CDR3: TGTGCCAGCAGTTTTGCAACTAATGAAAAACTGTTTTTT. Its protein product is CASSFATNEKLFF.